The present T cell receptor (beta chain) was sequenced within a study of post-analysis software for immune sequencing data. In the study overall: The disease courses spanned relapsing-remitting, secondary progressive and progressive-relapsing forms of multiple sclerosis.

Prepared TCR beta cDNA libraries contained unique molecular identifiers. It was from approximately 0.91 to 9.4 million T cells that approximately 500,000 cDNA molecules came. Each CDR3 protein is one row after TCRdb ran MiXCR on the PCR reads. The sample contains some 690,000 distinct CDR3 sequences, over 45% of which appear only once. The germline V and J ends were trimmed by 5 bases and 5 bases, with 15 bases remaining between them. The CDR3 sequence is 14 residues long. Germline V gives CDR1 SEHNR, CDR2 FQNEAQ (reference sequence). Comment on this clonotype: Antigen specificity is unknown.

Study results and limitations: About five TRBV segments occurring more often in patients than controls included TRBV5-6, TRBV5-1 and TRBV20-1. The normalized Chao1 diversity of multiple sclerosis patients was significantly lower than that of controls.

Sample: blood. The TCR comes from a girl aged 2 to 9 with multiple sclerosis. The chain recombines TRBV7-9 with TRBJ1-1; perhaps TRBD1 as D (5 bases). The CDR3 nucleotides read TGTGCCAGCAGCCCGAGGGACGGTGGAACTGAAGCTTTCTTT. Amino acids: CASSPRDGGTEAFF. The full variable domain, completed using reference TRBV7-9 and TRBJ1-1, is DTGVSQNPRHKITKRGQNVTFRCDPISEHNRLYWYRQTLGQGPEFLTYFQNEAQLEKSRLLSDRFSAERPKGSFSTLEIQRTEQGDSAMYLCASSPRDGGTEAFFGQGTRLTVV.